The 5 T cell receptor beta chains listed next were all sequenced from one sample in a study of blood T cell repertoires in COVID-19. Assay: immunoSEQ multiplex PCR; the TCRdb copy retains only in-frame clones and omits some. The table shows around 51,000 clones, with approximately 83% occurring only once. Sequencing was carried out using peripheral blood. The origin of the receptors is an elderly woman with acute or convalescent COVID-19.

The J gene is TRBJ1-5, the V gene TRBV7-2; D is perhaps TRBD1 (6 bases). This CDR3 has 17 amino acids. Trimming shortened V by 4 bases and J by 4 bases, and 20 bases separated the two germline ends. Germline CDR1 and CDR2: SGHTA and FQGNSA. CDR3 sequence (DNA): TGTGCCAGCAGCTCCTCCCGGGGGGCTGGAGGGAATCAGCCCCAGCATTTT. Its translation: CASSSSRGAGGNQPQHF.

This clone was detected a few times. The chain combines TRBV5-1 with TRBJ2-7; 7 bases fit TRBD1. This CDR3 region has 15 residues. Trimming took 1 base from V and 1 from J; bases not matched to a gene: 5. Looked up from germline, CDR1 is SGHRS and CDR2 is YFSETQ. The CDR3 sequence: CASSLLATGSYEQYF. CDR3 in DNA: TGCGCCAGCAGCTTGTTAGCGACAGGGTCCTACGAGCAGTACTTC. The full variable domain, completed using reference TRBV5-1 and TRBJ2-7, is KAGVTQTPRYLIKTRGQQVTLSCSPISGHRSVSWYQQTPGQGLQFLFEYFSETQRNKGNFPGRFSGRQFSNSRSEMNVSTLELGDSALYLCASSLLATGSYEQYFGPGTRLTVT.

This clone was seen a few times. The chain combines TRBV5-4 with TRBJ1-1; tentative D call: TRBD1 (6 bases). CDR1 and CDR2 from the germline V gene are SGHNT and YYREEE (reference sequence). The CDR3 sequence is 15 residues long. The germline V and J ends were trimmed by 5 bases and 0 bases, with 14 bases remaining between them. The CDR3 region is CASRRSGQMNTEAFF. The DNA for the CDR3 is TGTGCCAGCAGGCGATCGGGACAAATGAACACTGAAGCTTTCTTT. The full variable domain, its missing parts supplied by reference TRBV5-4 and TRBJ1-1, is ETGVTQSPTHLIKTRGQQVTLRCSSQSGHNTVSWYQQALGQGPQFIFQYYREEENGRGNFPPRFSGLQFPNYSSELNVNALELDDSALYLCASRRSGQMNTEAFFGQGTRLTVV.

The chain is built from TRBV6-6 and TRBJ1-4, with TRBD1 matching over 7 bases. Unmatched junction bases numbered 6, after V lost 6 bases and J lost 5 bases. The CDR3 is 14 residues long. Germline loops: CDR1 MNHNY, CDR2 SVGAGI (reference sequence). As DNA, the CDR3 is TGTGCCAGCAGATGGGGACAGATCAATGAAAAACTGTTTTTT. Amino acid sequence: CASRWGQINEKLFF.

The rearrangement joins TRBV11-2 to TRBJ2-7, with 15 bases fitting TRBD2. This CDR3 is built from 16 residues. Per germline, CDR1 SGHAT and CDR2 FQNNGV. After removal of 3 bases from V and 6 bases from J, the junction contained 6 bases not matched to a gene. In DNA form, the CDR3 reads TGTGCCAGCAGCTTGTGGACTAGCGGGGGGGCGAGCGAGCAGTACTTC. Its translation is CASSLWTSGGASEQYF.